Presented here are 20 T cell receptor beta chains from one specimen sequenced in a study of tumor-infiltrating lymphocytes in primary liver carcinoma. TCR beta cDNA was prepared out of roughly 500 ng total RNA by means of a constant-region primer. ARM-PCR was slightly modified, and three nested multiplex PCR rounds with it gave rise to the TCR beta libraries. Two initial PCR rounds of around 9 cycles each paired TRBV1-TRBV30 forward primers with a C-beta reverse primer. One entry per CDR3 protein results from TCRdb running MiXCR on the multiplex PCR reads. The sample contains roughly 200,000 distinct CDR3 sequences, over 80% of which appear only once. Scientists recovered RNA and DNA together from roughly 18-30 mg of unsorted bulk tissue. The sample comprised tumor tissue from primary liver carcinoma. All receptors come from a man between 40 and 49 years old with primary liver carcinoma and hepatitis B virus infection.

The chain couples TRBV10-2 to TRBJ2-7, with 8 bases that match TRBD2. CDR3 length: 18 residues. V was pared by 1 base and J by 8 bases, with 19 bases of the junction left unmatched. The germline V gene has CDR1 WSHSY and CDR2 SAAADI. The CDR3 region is CASSELAGGPGGSYKQYF. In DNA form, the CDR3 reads TGCGCCAGCAGTGAGTTGGCGGGAGGCCCCGGCGGGTCATACAAGCAGTACTTC.

The CDR3 nucleotides read TGCAGCGTTAGATGGGATGCGACTGAAGCTTTCTTT. Protein sequence: CSVRWDATEAFF. The V and J genes are TRBV29-1 and TRBJ1-1; D uncertain. Looked up from germline, CDR1 is SQVTM and CDR2 is ANQGSEA. The ends were cut back, 5 bases at V and 5 bases at J, with 12 bases in the middle. This CDR3 region has 12 residues.

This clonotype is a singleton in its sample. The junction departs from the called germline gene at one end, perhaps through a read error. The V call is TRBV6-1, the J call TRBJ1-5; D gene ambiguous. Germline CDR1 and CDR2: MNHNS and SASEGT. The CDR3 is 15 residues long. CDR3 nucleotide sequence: TGTGCCAGCAGTGAGTTCGGGAACAGCAATCAGCCCCAACATTTT. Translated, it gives CASSEFGNSNQPQHF.

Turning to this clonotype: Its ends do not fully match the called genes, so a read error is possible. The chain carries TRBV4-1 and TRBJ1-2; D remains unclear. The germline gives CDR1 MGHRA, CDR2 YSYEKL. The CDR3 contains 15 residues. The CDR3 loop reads CASGPSTRLNYGYTF. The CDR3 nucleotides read TGCGCCAGCGGCCCGTCCACTCGACTCAACTATGGTTACACCTTC.

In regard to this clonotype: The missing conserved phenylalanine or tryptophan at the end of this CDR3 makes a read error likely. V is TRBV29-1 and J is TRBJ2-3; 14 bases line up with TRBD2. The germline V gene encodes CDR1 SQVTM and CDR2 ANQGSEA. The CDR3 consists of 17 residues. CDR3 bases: TGCAACGTTGGCGGGACTAGCGGGAGAGGGGGCCCAGATACGCAGTATTTG. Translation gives CNVGGTSGRGGPDTQYL.

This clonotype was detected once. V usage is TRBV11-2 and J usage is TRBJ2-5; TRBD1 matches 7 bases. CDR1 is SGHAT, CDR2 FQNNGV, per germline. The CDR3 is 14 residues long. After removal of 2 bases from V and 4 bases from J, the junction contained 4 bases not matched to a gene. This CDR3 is CASSLTGAVETQYF. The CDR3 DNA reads TGTGCCAGCAGCTTAACAGGGGCTGTAGAGACCCAGTACTTC.

CDR3: CASSYPSRFGEQYF. In nucleotides, the CDR3 is TGTGCCAGCAGTTACCCTAGCAGGTTCGGCGAGCAGTACTTC. The V and J genes are TRBV6-6 and TRBJ2-7; D perhaps matches TRBD2 (5 bases). Trimming stripped 2 bases from V and 6 bases from J, with 14 bases between. The CDR3 extends over 14 amino acids. Germline CDR1 is MNHNY and CDR2 is SVGAGI (reference sequence).

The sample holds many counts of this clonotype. CDR3 amino acids: CAIRDRQGYTEAFF. DNA for the CDR3: TGTGCCATCAGGGACCGGCAGGGGTACACTGAAGCTTTCTTT. The chain is built from TRBV10-3 and TRBJ1-1; D is possibly TRBD1 (6 bases). Germline V gene data show CDR1 as ENHRY and CDR2 as SYGVKD. V lost 6 bases and J 3 bases, leaving 14 bases between the germline ends. This CDR3 contains 14 residues.

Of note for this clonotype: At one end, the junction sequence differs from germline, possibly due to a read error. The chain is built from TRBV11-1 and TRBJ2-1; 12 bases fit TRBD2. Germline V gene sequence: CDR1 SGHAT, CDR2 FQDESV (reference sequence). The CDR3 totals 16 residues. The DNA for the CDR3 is TGTGACAGCAGCCCCTGGCGACTAGCGGGAGTCGGGGAGCAGTTCTTC. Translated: CDSSPWRLAGVGEQFF.

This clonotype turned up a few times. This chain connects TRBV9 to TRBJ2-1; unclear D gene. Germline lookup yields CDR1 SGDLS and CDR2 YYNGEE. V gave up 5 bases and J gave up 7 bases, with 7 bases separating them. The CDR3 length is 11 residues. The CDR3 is CASRSENEQFF. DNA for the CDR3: TGTGCCAGCAGATCAGAGAATGAGCAGTTCTTC.

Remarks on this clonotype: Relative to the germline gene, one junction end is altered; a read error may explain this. CDR3 protein: CASSFPGTRVTKDIQYF. Here the CDR3 DNA reads TGTGCCAGCAGCTTTCCCGGGACTAGGGTGACCAAAGACATTCAATACTTC. V gene TRBV11-1 combines with J gene TRBJ2-4; 8 bases are shared with TRBD2. Germline loops: CDR1 SGHAT, CDR2 FQDESV (reference sequence). This CDR3 region has 17 residues. Using reference TRBV11-1 and TRBJ2-4 for the parts outside the CDR3, the full variable domain is EAEVAQSPRYKITEKSQAVAFWCDPISGHATLYWYRQILGQGPELLVQFQDESVVDDSQLPKDRFSAERLKGVDSTLKIQPAELGDSAMYLCASSFPGTRVTKDIQYFGAGTRLSVL.

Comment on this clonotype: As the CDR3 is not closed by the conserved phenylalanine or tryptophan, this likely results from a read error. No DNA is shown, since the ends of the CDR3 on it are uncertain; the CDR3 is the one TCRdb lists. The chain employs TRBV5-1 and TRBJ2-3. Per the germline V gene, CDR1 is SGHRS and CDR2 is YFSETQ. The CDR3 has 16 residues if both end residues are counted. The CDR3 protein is CTSSLNGRASTDTQFL.

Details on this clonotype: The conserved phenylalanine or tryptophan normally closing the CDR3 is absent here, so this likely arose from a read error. DNA for the CDR3: TGTGCCAGCAGTGAGGATCCAGGGTGGGGCTCCTACGAGCAGTACCTC. Translation: CASSEDPGWGSYEQYL. This chain links TRBV6-1 with TRBJ2-7, with D maybe TRBD1 (5 bases). Germline CDR1 MNHNS, CDR2 SASEGT. The length of the CDR3 is 16 residues. Between the trimmed V and J ends, which lost 3 bases and 0 bases, there was a span of 15 bases.

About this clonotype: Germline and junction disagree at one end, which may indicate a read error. The CDR3 DNA is TGTGCCAGCGGTCCTCACTCTAGAAACACCATATATTTT. Translation: CASGPHSRNTIYF. The gene calls are TRBV12-3 or TRBV12-4 and TRBJ1-3; D unclear. This CDR3 contains 13 residues.

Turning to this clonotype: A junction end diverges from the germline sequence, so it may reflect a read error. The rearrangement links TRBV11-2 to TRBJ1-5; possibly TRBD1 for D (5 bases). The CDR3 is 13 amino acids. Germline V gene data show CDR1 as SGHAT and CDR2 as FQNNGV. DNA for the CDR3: TGTGTCAGCAACTTAAGGGGCGATCAGGCCCAGCATTTT. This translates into CVSNLRGDQAQHF. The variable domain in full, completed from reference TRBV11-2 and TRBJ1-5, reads EAGVAQSPRYKIIEKRQSVAFWCNPISGHATLYWYQQILGQGPKLLIQFQNNGVVDDSQLPKDRFSAERLKGVDSTLKIQPAKLEDSAVYLCVSNLRGDQAQHFGDGTRLSIL.

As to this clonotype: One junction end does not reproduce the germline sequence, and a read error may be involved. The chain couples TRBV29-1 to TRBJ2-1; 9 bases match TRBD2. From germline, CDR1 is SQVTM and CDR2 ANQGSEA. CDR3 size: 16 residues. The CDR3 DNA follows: TGCAGCGTAGAATCCGGGAGCGGGAGGATAACCGATGAGCAGTTTTTC. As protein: CSVESGSGRITDEQFF.

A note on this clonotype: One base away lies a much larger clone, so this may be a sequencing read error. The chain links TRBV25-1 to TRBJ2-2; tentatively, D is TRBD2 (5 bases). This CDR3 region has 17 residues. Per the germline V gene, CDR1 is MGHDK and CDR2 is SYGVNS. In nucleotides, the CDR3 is TGTGCCAGCAGGAAAGGAGACATTCTCGCGAACACCGGGGAGCTGTCTTTT. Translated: CASRKGDILANTGELSF.

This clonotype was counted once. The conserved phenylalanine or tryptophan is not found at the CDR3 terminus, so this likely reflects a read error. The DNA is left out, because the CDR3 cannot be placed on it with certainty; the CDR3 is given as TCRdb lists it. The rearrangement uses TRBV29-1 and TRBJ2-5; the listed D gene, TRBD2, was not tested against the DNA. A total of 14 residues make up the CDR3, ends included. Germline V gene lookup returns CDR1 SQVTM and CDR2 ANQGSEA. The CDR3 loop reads CSVKGLAGGQTHYI.

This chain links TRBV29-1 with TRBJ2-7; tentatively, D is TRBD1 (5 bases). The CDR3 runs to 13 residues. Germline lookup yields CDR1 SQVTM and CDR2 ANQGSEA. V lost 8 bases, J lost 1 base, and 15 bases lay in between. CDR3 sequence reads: CSPEAWTSYEQYF. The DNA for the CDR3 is TGCAGCCCCGAGGCATGGACATCCTACGAGCAGTACTTC.

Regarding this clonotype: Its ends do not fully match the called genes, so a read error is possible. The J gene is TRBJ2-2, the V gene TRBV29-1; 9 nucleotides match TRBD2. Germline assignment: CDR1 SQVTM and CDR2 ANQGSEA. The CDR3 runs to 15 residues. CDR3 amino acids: CRVGTSSENTGELFF. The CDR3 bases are TGCAGGGTTGGGACTAGCTCGGAGAACACCGGGGAGCTGTTTTTT.